A single sample is the source of the 29 T cell receptor beta chains below, sequenced in a study of identical twins. TCRdb analysed the 5' RACE reads with MiXCR anew, one entry per CDR3 protein. The repertoire holds fewer than 900,000 distinct CDR3 sequences, 18% seen once, with around 13% in the top ten. This sample also belongs to another study, concerning T cells expressing NK-cell markers.

Sequencing used PBMCs. The receptors come from a young woman in good health.

The CDR3 loop reads CAISRTDSGNTIYF. The CDR3, as DNA: TGTGCCATCAGCCGGACAGACTCTGGAAACACCATATATTTT. The J gene is TRBJ1-3, the V gene TRBV10-3; D possibly corresponds to TRBD1 (6 bases). This CDR3 region has 14 residues. The V end was cut by 6 bases, the J end by 0 bases, with 9 bases between. Germline V lookup: CDR1 ENHRY, CDR2 SYGVKD.

The chain combines TRBV11-3 with TRBJ2-3; no firm D call. From germline, CDR1 is SGHNT and CDR2 YENEEA. Trimming removed 1 base from V and 2 bases from J, with 13 bases in between. The CDR3 sequence is 16 residues long. The CDR3 protein is CASSLGASRFTDTQYF. DNA of the CDR3: TGTGCCAGCAGCTTAGGTGCCAGTCGATTCACAGATACGCAGTATTTT.

V is TRBV27 and J is TRBJ2-3; D assignment may be TRBD1 or TRBD2 (5 bases each). The germline V gene encodes CDR1 MNHEY and CDR2 SMNVEV (reference sequence). V gave up 3 bases and J gave up 6 bases, with 10 bases separating them. This CDR3 region has 13 residues. CDR3 protein: CASSFGWGDTQYF. The CDR3, as DNA: TGTGCCAGCAGTTTCGGCTGGGGGGATACGCAGTATTTT.

This clonotype was observed a few times. The chain recombines TRBV20-1 with TRBJ2-2, with TRBD2 as a possible D gene (7 bases). The length of the CDR3 is 14 residues. Germline CDR1 is DFQATT and CDR2 is SNEGSKA (reference sequence). V was pared by 6 bases and J by 1 base, with 12 bases between. The CDR3 protein is CSAGGLLNTGELFF. The CDR3 nucleotides are TGCAGTGCCGGGGGGCTTTTGAACACCGGGGAGCTGTTTTTT.

This chain connects TRBV4-1 to TRBJ1-5; D is possibly TRBD1 (5 bases). The V end lost 3 bases, the J end lost 9 bases, and 21 bases lay between the germline ends. The CDR3 is 16 amino acids. CDR1 and CDR2 (germline): MGHRA, YSYEKL. The CDR3 loop reads CASSQWGRTSAGPQHF. The CDR3 DNA sequence: TGCGCCAGCAGCCAGTGGGGCAGGACCAGTGCGGGGCCCCAGCATTTT.

This clonotype was observed at least ten times. The CDR3 bases are TGTGCCAGCAGCTTAGGTGGCGGCTTCTACAATGAGCAGTTCTTC. It specifies CASSLGGGFYNEQFF. This chain joins TRBV7-9 and TRBJ2-1; no definite D call. Per the germline V gene, CDR1 is SEHNR and CDR2 is FQNEAQ (reference sequence). The CDR3 loop spans 15 amino acids. Trimming left V 1 base short and J 3 bases short, with 10 bases between.

This clonotype was detected only a few times. The chain uses TRBV16 and TRBJ1-1; D is unclear. This CDR3 region has 15 residues. Per germline, CDR1 KGHSY and CDR2 FQNENV. Trimming took off 1 base at V and 10 bases at J, with 19 bases between the two ends. The CDR3 DNA is TGTGCCAGCAGCCAATTTCGGGAGGGTCGCGAGACAGCTTTCTTT. It translates to CASSQFREGRETAFF.

The rearrangement links TRBV20-1 to TRBJ1-1; D is perhaps TRBD1 (5 bases). V was pared by 0 bases and J by 8 bases, with 10 bases between. The CDR3 is 12 amino acids. Germline CDR1 reads DFQATT; CDR2 reads SNEGSKA (reference sequence). CDR3 DNA: TGCAGTGCTAGAGATAGGGGCAGGGAAGCTTTCTTT. Translating gives CSARDRGREAFF.

In this sample, this clonotype turned up a few times. The chain has TRBV5-1 and TRBJ2-6; a weak D match, TRBD2 (6 bases). Germline V gene sequence: CDR1 SGHRS, CDR2 YFSETQ. The CDR3 is 15 amino acids. V was pared by 4 bases and J by 2 bases, with 10 bases between. Here the CDR3 reads CASSEEGAGANVLTF. The DNA for the CDR3 is TGCGCCAGCAGCGAGGAGGGTGCTGGGGCCAACGTCCTGACTTTC.

This clonotype was seen a handful of times. The chain is built from TRBV7-9 and TRBJ2-7; TRBD2 agrees at 13 bases. The CDR3 is 17 amino acids. Losses at the gene ends were 5 bases for V and 6 bases for J; bases not matched to a gene: 13. The germline V gene has CDR1 SEHNR and CDR2 FQNEAQ (reference sequence). Here the CDR3 reads CASSPLGLAGSSGEQYF. For the CDR3, the DNA is TGTGCCAGCAGCCCTCTGGGACTAGCGGGGTCATCTGGCGAGCAGTACTTC.

DNA for the CDR3: TGTGCCAGCAGCGGCACACTACAGGGGGGAGCTTTCTTT. As protein: CASSGTLQGGAFF. This rearrangement joins TRBV5-5 to TRBJ1-1; 8 positions match TRBD1. With 4 bases clipped from V and 10 bases from J, the junction kept 9 bases outside the gene matches. CDR3 size: 13 residues. Germline V lookup: CDR1 SGHKS, CDR2 YYEKEE (reference sequence).

The V and J genes are TRBV7-2 and TRBJ1-1; tentatively, D is TRBD1 (5 bases). The CDR3 covers 15 residues. CDR1 and CDR2 from the germline V gene are SGHTA and FQGNSA. Trimming took off 5 bases at V and 3 bases at J, with 16 bases between the two ends. CDR3 sequence (DNA): TGTGCCAGCAGCCCCGGGACTCGAGGGTACACTGAAGCTTTCTTT. Its protein is CASSPGTRGYTEAFF.

The chain couples TRBV6-2 or TRBV6-3 to TRBJ2-4; 8 bases align to TRBD1. Losses at the gene ends were 10 bases for V and 5 bases for J; bases not matched to a gene: 7. The CDR3 sequence is 13 residues long. Germline V gives CDR1 MNHEY, CDR2 SVGEGT. CDR3 coding DNA: TGTGCCATCCGGACAGGGAGCGAAAACATTCAGTACTTC. Its translation is CAIRTGSENIQYF.

The chain has TRBV11-2 and TRBJ2-1; D is unresolved. V dropped 2 bases and J dropped 6 bases, with 8 bases sitting between them. Germline lookup yields CDR1 SGHAT and CDR2 FQNNGV. This CDR3 has 13 amino acids. The CDR3 region is CASSLIRSNEQFF. CDR3 bases: TGTGCCAGCAGCTTAATTAGGTCCAATGAGCAGTTCTTC.

The chain joins TRBV27 to TRBJ2-1, with 11 bases lining up with TRBD2. Germline V lookup: CDR1 MNHEY, CDR2 SMNVEV (reference sequence). Trimming removed 6 bases from V and 8 bases from J; junction bases left unmatched: 9. The CDR3 totals 15 residues. CDR3 region: CASRGASGGWHEQFF. In DNA, the CDR3 is TGTGCCAGCAGAGGTGCTAGCGGGGGGTGGCATGAGCAGTTCTTC.

This chain links TRBV7-6 with TRBJ2-7; no clear D. The germline V gene encodes CDR1 SGHVS and CDR2 FNYEAQ. V was shortened by 2 bases and J by 4 bases, with 15 bases between the two germline ends. This CDR3 has 15 residues. CDR3 DNA: TGTGCCAGCAGCTTACAACCTCAGCCGGTATACGAGCAGTACTTC. Residues: CASSLQPQPVYEQYF.

V is TRBV12-3 or TRBV12-4 and J is TRBJ2-7; D might be TRBD1 (6 bases). CDR3 length equals 17 residues. Trimming removed 4 bases at V and 2 bases at J, with 21 bases between. The CDR3 DNA is TGTGCCAGCAGTTGTGATATCGATCAGGGGCACCCCTACGAGCAGTACTTC. Protein product: CASSCDIDQGHPYEQYF.

The J gene is TRBJ2-3, the V gene TRBV30; tentative D call: TRBD2 (6 bases). With 5 bases removed from V and 6 bases from J, the gap between germline ends came to 12 bases. The germline V gene encodes CDR1 GTSNPN and CDR2 SVGIG (reference sequence). The CDR3 is 12 residues long. The CDR3 coding sequence is TGTGCCTGGGGGACTTTTATGGATACGCAGTATTTT. This sequence encodes CAWGTFMDTQYF.

This clonotype has a handful of counts. The chain employs TRBV10-3 and TRBJ1-1; 9 bases are a match to TRBD1. CDR1 is ENHRY, CDR2 SYGVKD, per germline. Trimming at V came to 7 bases and at J to 4 bases, leaving 7 bases not matched to a gene. The CDR3 contains 14 residues. The chain's CDR3 is CAITPDRGGTEAFF. The CDR3 coding sequence is TGTGCCATCACTCCGGACAGGGGTGGCACTGAAGCTTTCTTT.

The chain combines TRBV12-3 or TRBV12-4 with TRBJ2-7; D gene ambiguous. The CDR3 sequence is 13 residues long. V was pared by 3 bases and J by 3 bases, with 9 bases between. The CDR3 DNA reads as TGTGCCAGCAGTTTGGTGGTTTTCTACGAGCAGTACTTC. Amino acid sequence: CASSLVVFYEQYF.

The V call is TRBV21-1, the J call TRBJ2-1; the table's TRBD1 call for D was not verified on the DNA. TRBV21-1 is described as a pseudogene. CDR3 size: 16 residues. CDR3 sequence reads: CARRGGAIVLDNEQFF. The CDR3 region has the DNA TGTGCCCGCCGAGGGGGCGCGATCGTTCTTGACAATGAGCAGTTCTTC.

This clonotype was detected ten times or more. V and J are TRBV5-1 and TRBJ2-5, with a tentative D call TRBD1 (5 bases). This CDR3 is 14 amino acids long. CDR1 is SGHRS, CDR2 YFSETQ, per germline. Trimming removed 0 bases at V and 5 bases at J, with 11 bases between. The CDR3 nucleotides read TGCGCCAGCAGCTTGGTTCCAGGGCAGGAGACCCAGTACTTC. Translating gives CASSLVPGQETQYF.

This chain joins TRBV9 and TRBJ1-1; no clear D. The V gene lost 0 bases and the J gene lost 0 bases, with 9 bases spanning the gap. The CDR3 has 15 amino acids. Germline V gene sequence: CDR1 SGDLS, CDR2 YYNGEE. The CDR3 loop reads CASSVGGDMNTEAFF. CDR3 nucleotides: TGTGCCAGCAGCGTAGGCGGCGACATGAACACTGAAGCTTTCTTT.

This clonotype was seen only a few times. CDR3 sequence: CASSLVAGALYEQYF. CDR3 coding DNA: TGTGCCAGCAGTTTAGTAGCGGGAGCCCTGTACGAGCAGTACTTC. The gene calls are TRBV12-3 or TRBV12-4 and TRBJ2-7, with 9 bases identical to TRBD2. The V gene end was trimmed by 1 base and the J gene end by 4 bases; junction bases not matched to a gene: 5. The CDR3 totals 15 residues.

This clonotype was counted between two and nine times. Written as DNA, the CDR3 is TGCGCCAGCAGCTTTGAAGCGGGAGGGCCTCCAGATACGCAGTATTTT. Translated, it gives CASSFEAGGPPDTQYF. The chain carries TRBV5-1 and TRBJ2-3, with 10 bases lining up with TRBD2. The CDR3 loop spans 16 amino acids. The germline V gene has CDR1 SGHRS and CDR2 YFSETQ. J was trimmed by 4 bases and V by 2 bases; bases with no gene match: 7.

This clonotype has only a few counts. The V and J genes are TRBV12-3 or TRBV12-4 and TRBJ2-7; D is perhaps TRBD2 (6 bases). The CDR3 runs to 12 residues. V lost 4 bases, J lost 2 bases, and 6 bases lay in between. CDR3 protein: CASSWTTYEQYF. The CDR3 DNA reads as TGTGCCAGCAGTTGGACTACCTACGAGCAGTACTTC.

The chain is built from TRBV7-9 and TRBJ2-2; D is possibly TRBD1 (6 bases). The CDR3 contains 14 residues. The germline V gene has CDR1 SEHNR and CDR2 FQNEAQ (reference sequence). The ends were cut back, 7 bases at V and 1 base at J, with 10 bases in the middle. The chain's CDR3 is CASNKQGNTGELFF. As DNA, the CDR3 is TGTGCCAGCAATAAACAGGGGAACACCGGGGAGCTGTTTTTT.

This clonotype has ten or more counts. The gene calls are TRBV10-3 and TRBJ2-5; D gene uncertain. Germline V gene data show CDR1 as ENHRY and CDR2 as SYGVKD. CDR3 length: 12 amino acids. V lost 4 bases and J lost 5, with 8 bases in between. The CDR3 DNA sequence: TGTGCCATCAGTGCAGGCGGTGAGACCCAGTACTTC. Its protein is CAISAGGETQYF.

The sample holds a few counts of this clonotype. The chain links TRBV7-9 to TRBJ2-7; 11 positions agree with TRBD2. Germline assignment: CDR1 SEHNR and CDR2 FQNEAQ (reference sequence). Trimming removed 3 bases from V and 3 bases from J; junction bases left unmatched: 4. The CDR3 length is 15 residues. CDR3 amino acids: CASSFSGTSGYEQYF. DNA for the CDR3: TGTGCCAGCAGCTTTTCTGGGACTAGCGGCTACGAGCAGTACTTC.